This T cell receptor (beta chain) came from a study of blood T cell repertoires in COVID-19. Study-wide context: The United States, Italy and Spain provided the acute and convalescent COVID-19 samples.

While infection was still active, Seattle patients were enrolled and then followed longitudinally. Germline assignment: CDR1 SNHLY and CDR2 FYNNEI. The CDR3 consists of 15 residues. Trimming cost V 11 bases and J 2 bases; bases outside gene matches: 14. Original processing notes: How many nucleated cells were present was estimated from reference gene primer amplification. TCRdb's copy holds only in-frame clones and misses some; the assay was immunoSEQ multiplex PCR. V, J and clone size are taken as reported in that table, and D and trimming were inferred from the DNA itself. The data show about 310,000 clones, with almost 90% seen just once and 1% held by the top ten.

The receptor was isolated from a middle-aged woman with COVID-19, enrolled during active disease. The material sequenced was peripheral blood. The V gene is TRBV2, the J gene TRBJ2-5, with 7 bases identical to TRBD1. CDR3 bases: TGTGCCTCTTACGGGAAGGGGGCTATACAAGAGACCCAGTACTTC. Translated, it gives CASYGKGAIQETQYF.